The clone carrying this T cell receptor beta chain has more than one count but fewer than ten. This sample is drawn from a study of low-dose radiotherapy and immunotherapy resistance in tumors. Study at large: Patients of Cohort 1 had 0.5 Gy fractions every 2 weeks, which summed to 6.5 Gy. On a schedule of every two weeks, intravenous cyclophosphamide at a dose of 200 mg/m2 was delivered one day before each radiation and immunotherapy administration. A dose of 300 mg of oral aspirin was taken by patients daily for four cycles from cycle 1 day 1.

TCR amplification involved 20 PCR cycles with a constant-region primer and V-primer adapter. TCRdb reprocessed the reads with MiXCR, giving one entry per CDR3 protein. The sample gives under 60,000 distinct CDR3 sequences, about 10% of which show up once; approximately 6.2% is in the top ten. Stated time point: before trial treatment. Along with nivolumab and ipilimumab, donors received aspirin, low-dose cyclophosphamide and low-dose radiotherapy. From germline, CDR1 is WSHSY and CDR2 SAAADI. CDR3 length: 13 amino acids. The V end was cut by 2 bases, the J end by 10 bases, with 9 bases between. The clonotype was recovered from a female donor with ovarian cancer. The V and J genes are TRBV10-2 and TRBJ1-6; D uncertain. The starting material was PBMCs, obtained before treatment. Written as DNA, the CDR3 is TGCGCCAGCAGTGAGACCCGGGGATCACCCCTCCACTTT. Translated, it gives CASSETRGSPLHF.